The 30 T cell receptor beta chains below were found in one sample sequenced in a study of T cell repertoires in ileal Crohn's disease. The method was immunoSEQ multiplex PCR; TCRdb's version includes in-frame clones alone and lacks a portion of them. The table includes about 4,700 clones, roughly 80% detected once. Sequencing was performed on ileal tissue. All receptors derive from an adult with Crohn's disease.

The V and J genes are TRBV27 and TRBJ2-7; tentative D call: TRBD2 (5 bases). The CDR3 covers 15 residues. V shed 5 bases and J shed 3 bases, with 17 bases lying between them. Germline V gives CDR1 MNHEY, CDR2 SMNVEV (reference sequence). The CDR3 DNA is TGTGCCAGCAGTCTCGCAAACCCGGACTTCTACGAGCAGTACTTC. It specifies CASSLANPDFYEQYF.

This clone occurred a few times. V is TRBV19 and J is TRBJ1-5; D remains unclear. V was cut by 1 base and J by 5 bases, with 12 bases left in between. Germline V gene sequence: CDR1 LNHDA, CDR2 SQIVND (reference sequence). The CDR3 has 15 amino acids. The DNA for the CDR3 is TGTGCCAGTAGTATAGGGGAGGGTTCCCATCAGCCCCAGCATTTT. Encoded protein: CASSIGEGSHQPQHF.

This chain joins TRBV7-2 and TRBJ2-3, with 15 bases fitting TRBD2. J gave up 13 bases and V 2 bases, and 10 bases lay outside the gene matches. The CDR3 extends over 16 amino acids. The germline gives CDR1 SGHTA, CDR2 FQGNSA. DNA for the CDR3: TGTGCCAGCAGCTTATATCCCCGGACTAGCGGGGGGGCCAAGTATTTT. It yields the protein CASSLYPRTSGGAKYF.

V and J are TRBV7-2 and TRBJ2-1; 8 bases are a match to TRBD2. J was trimmed by 2 bases and V by 5 bases; bases with no gene match: 17. Germline CDR1 and CDR2: SGHTA and FQGNSA. This CDR3 is built from 19 residues. The CDR3 DNA is TGTGCCAGCAGCCTCCACTCGCCCGGCCCGGGGGGGCCCTACAATGAGCAGTTCTTC. Protein product: CASSLHSPGPGGPYNEQFF.

The chain couples TRBV5-4 to TRBJ1-1, with D possibly TRBD1 on 5 matching bases. The CDR3 sequence is 14 residues long. CDR1 is SGHNT, CDR2 YYREEE, per germline (reference sequence). V was shortened by 3 bases and J by 1 base, with 10 bases between the two germline ends. This chain's CDR3 is CASSSGLRNTEAFF. The CDR3 DNA follows: TGTGCCAGCAGCTCGGGACTTCGGAACACTGAAGCTTTCTTT. Based on the CDR3 plus reference TRBV5-4 and TRBJ1-1, the full variable domain is ETGVTQSPTHLIKTRGQQVTLRCSSQSGHNTVSWYQQALGQGPQFIFQYYREEENGRGNFPPRFSGLQFPNYSSELNVNALELDDSALYLCASSSGLRNTEAFFGQGTRLTVV.

Comment on this clone: One junction end does not reproduce the germline sequence, and a read error may be involved. The chain couples TRBV20-1 to TRBJ1-2; possibly TRBD1 for D (5 bases). CDR3 size: 11 residues. Germline assignment: CDR1 DFQATT and CDR2 SNEGSKA (reference sequence). CDR3 sequence: CSARDVGGSLF. The CDR3 nucleotides are TGCAGTGCTAGAGATGTTGGGGGGTCGCTTTTC.

This clone was observed a handful of times. The chain employs TRBV7-2 and TRBJ1-2, with 8 bases fitting TRBD1. The V and J ends lost 4 bases and 4 bases, in that order; junction bases with no gene match: 5. Germline CDR1 reads SGHTA; CDR2 reads FQGNSA. The CDR3 loop spans 14 amino acids. CDR3 sequence: CASSSTGGGYGYTF. CDR3 bases: TGTGCCAGCAGCTCCACAGGGGGAGGCTATGGCTACACCTTC. Full variable domain (outside the CDR3, taken from reference TRBV7-2 and TRBJ1-2): GAGVSQSPSNKVTEKGKDVELRCDPISGHTALYWYRQSLGQGLEFLIYFQGNSAPDKSGLPSDRFSAERTGGSVSTLTIQRTQQEDSAVYLCASSSTGGGYGYTFGSGTRLTVV.

This chain links TRBV7-9 with TRBJ2-5, with a weak D call TRBD2 (5 bases). CDR1 and CDR2 from the germline V gene are SEHNR and FQNEAQ (reference sequence). The length of the CDR3 is 13 residues. Deletions cut 5 bases from V and 1 base from J, with 8 bases between. CDR3 region: CASSNRGQETQYF. Written as DNA, the CDR3 is TGTGCCAGCAGCAACCGGGGCCAAGAGACCCAGTACTTC. The variable domain in full, completed from reference TRBV7-9 and TRBJ2-5, reads DTGVSQNPRHKITKRGQNVTFRCDPISEHNRLYWYRQTLGQGPEFLTYFQNEAQLEKSRLLSDRFSAERPKGSFSTLEIQRTEQGDSAMYLCASSNRGQETQYFGPGTRLLVL.

The table lists this clone with a count of one. The V and J genes are TRBV29-1 and TRBJ2-3, with 7 positions matching TRBD2. V trimming: 3 bases; J trimming: 2 bases; junction bases outside the gene matches: 8. The CDR3 length is 15 residues. Germline V gene data show CDR1 as SQVTM and CDR2 as ANQGSEA. The CDR3 reads CSVEVGRGNTDTQYF. DNA for the CDR3: TGCAGCGTTGAGGTAGGGCGGGGGAACACAGATACGCAGTATTTT.

The chain links TRBV7-8 to TRBJ2-7; 7 bases align to TRBD1. Germline CDR1 reads SGHVS; CDR2 reads FQNEAQ. This CDR3 region has 14 residues. V shed 4 bases and J 0 bases; nucleotides not matched to a gene: 3. CDR3 region: CASSSNRGSYEQYF. The CDR3 DNA reads TGTGCCAGCAGCTCAAACAGGGGCTCCTACGAGCAGTACTTC.

The chain is built from TRBV2 and TRBJ1-5; the D is unclear. CDR1 is SNHLY, CDR2 FYNNEI, per germline. The V end was cut by 5 bases, the J end by 6 bases, with 14 bases between. The CDR3 is made up of 14 amino acids. Written as DNA, the CDR3 is TGTGCCAGCAGTACTGGACGGGAAAGTCAGCCCCAGCATTTT. Translated, it gives CASSTGRESQPQHF.

The chain uses TRBV29-1 and TRBJ2-3, with D perhaps TRBD2 (5 bases). V shed 7 bases and J shed 0 bases, with 11 bases lying between them. Germline V gives CDR1 SQVTM, CDR2 ANQGSEA. This CDR3 is 13 amino acids long. The CDR3 region has the DNA TGCAGCGCCCTGGGCGGGAGCACAGATACGCAGTATTTT. Protein sequence: CSALGGSTDTQYF.

With respect to this clone: Other DNA sequences from this sample encode an identical CDR3 as well. The chain joins TRBV7-9 to TRBJ1-6, with TRBD1 identical over 7 bases. V was clipped by 5 bases and J by 7 bases; unmatched bases: 8. The CDR3 runs 15 residues. Germline V gene sequence: CDR1 SEHNR, CDR2 FQNEAQ (reference sequence). The CDR3 protein is CASSPEGAWNSPLHF. DNA of the CDR3: TGTGCCAGCAGCCCCGAGGGGGCTTGGAATTCACCCCTCCACTTT. The full variable domain, its missing parts supplied by reference TRBV7-9 and TRBJ1-6, is DTGVSQNPRHKITKRGQNVTFRCDPISEHNRLYWYRQTLGQGPEFLTYFQNEAQLEKSRLLSDRFSAERPKGSFSTLEIQRTEQGDSAMYLCASSPEGAWNSPLHFGNGTRLTVT.

V usage is TRBV10-2 and J usage is TRBJ1-6; unclear D gene. The germline CDR1 and CDR2 sequences are WSHSY and SAAADI. The CDR3 has 15 amino acids. V was shortened by 2 bases and J by 10 bases, with 15 bases between the two germline ends. The CDR3 coding sequence is TGCGCCAGCAGTGAGCATGGTGTGCTTAGATCACCCCTCCACTTT. Residues: CASSEHGVLRSPLHF.

This rearrangement joins TRBV14 to TRBJ1-4; 10 bases agree with TRBD1. Germline CDR1 is SGHDN and CDR2 is FVKESK. Trimming removed 3 bases from V and 8 bases from J; junction bases left unmatched: 3. This CDR3 contains 14 residues. The DNA for the CDR3 is TGTGCCAGCAGCCAGGGACAGGGGACCGAAAAACTGTTTTTT. Translating it yields CASSQGQGTEKLFF. Drawing the rest from reference TRBV14 and TRBJ1-4, the complete variable domain is EAGVTQFPSHSVIEKGQTVTLRCDPISGHDNLYWYRRVMGKEIKFLLHFVKESKQDESGMPNNRFLAERTGGTYSTLKVQPAELEDSGVYFCASSQGQGTEKLFFGSGTQLSVL.

This rearrangement joins TRBV19 to TRBJ2-7, with D possibly TRBD1 on 5 matching bases. Germline V gene sequence: CDR1 LNHDA, CDR2 SQIVND (reference sequence). V lost 5 bases and J lost 7, with 15 bases in between. The CDR3 contains 13 residues. The CDR3 DNA sequence: TGTGCCAGTAGTCCCCCCCAGGGTGGGGAGCAGTACTTC. As protein: CASSPPQGGEQYF.

The rearrangement uses TRBV6-1 and TRBJ2-2; tentatively, D is TRBD1 (5 bases). Germline V gene sequence: CDR1 MNHNS, CDR2 SASEGT. This CDR3 region has 13 residues. Trimming removed 8 bases at V and 4 bases at J, with 11 bases between. Written as DNA, the CDR3 is TGTGCCAGCCAGGGTCCGTTCACCGGGGAGCTGTTTTTT. Translation: CASQGPFTGELFF.

This chain links TRBV30 with TRBJ2-1; 7 bases are a match to TRBD1. The length of the CDR3 is 16 residues. The germline CDR1 and CDR2 sequences are GTSNPN and SVGIG (reference sequence). The ends lost 4 bases at V and 5 bases at J; junction bases unmatched: 14. Here the CDR3 DNA reads TGTGCCTGGACCGATAGACAGGGTTCGTTGAACAATGAGCAGTTCTTC. It encodes CAWTDRQGSLNNEQFF.

Concerning this clone itself: The conserved final phenylalanine or tryptophan is absent from the CDR3, which likely points to a read error. The chain uses TRBV19 and TRBJ2-7, with 8 bases matching TRBD2. The CDR3 spans 15 residues. Trimming removed 4 bases from V and 5 bases from J; junction bases left unmatched: 10. Looked up from germline, CDR1 is LNHDA and CDR2 is SQIVND (reference sequence). The CDR3 DNA reads as TGTGCCAGTAGTACCCCAGGTGCGGGAGGTAACGAGCAGTACCTC. Translated: CASSTPGAGGNEQYL.

This clone was observed a few times. The genes are TRBV18 and TRBJ1-1; TRBD1 agrees at 7 bases. The CDR3 is 17 amino acids. CDR1 KGHSH and CDR2 LQKENI come from the germline V gene. The trim removed 7 bases at V and 2 bases at J, leaving 16 bases unmatched. The CDR3 spells CASYLVPQQGPNTEAFF. CDR3 DNA sequence: TGTGCCAGCTACCTTGTCCCCCAACAGGGGCCCAACACTGAAGCTTTCTTT.

The genes are TRBV19 and TRBJ2-5, with 11 bases aligning to TRBD1. With V trimmed by 8 bases and J by 11 bases, 7 bases remained unmatched. Germline CDR1 LNHDA, CDR2 SQIVND (reference sequence). The CDR3 loop spans 12 amino acids. The DNA for the CDR3 is TGTGCCAGTCGAGGACAGGGGGCGGCGCAGTACTTC. It is translated as CASRGQGAAQYF.

CDR3 residues: CASSLQTPGMETQYF. DNA of the CDR3: TGCGCCAGCAGCTTGCAGACACCCGGGATGGAGACCCAGTACTTC. The J gene is TRBJ2-5, the V gene TRBV5-1; possible D gene TRBD2, 5 bases. Trimming left V 1 base short and J 5 bases short, with 15 bases between. From germline, CDR1 is SGHRS and CDR2 YFSETQ. This CDR3 has 15 amino acids. The full variable domain, its missing parts supplied by reference TRBV5-1 and TRBJ2-5, is KAGVTQTPRYLIKTRGQQVTLSCSPISGHRSVSWYQQTPGQGLQFLFEYFSETQRNKGNFPGRFSGRQFSNSRSEMNVSTLELGDSALYLCASSLQTPGMETQYFGPGTRLLVL.

Only one count was recorded for this clone. The chain uses TRBV20-1 and TRBJ2-4; D ambiguous. The germline V and J ends were trimmed by 1 base and 6 bases, with 4 bases remaining between them. This CDR3 has 11 residues. Looked up from germline, CDR1 is DFQATT and CDR2 is SNEGSKA (reference sequence). The CDR3 nucleotides are TGCAGTGCTAGAGGGCCAAACATTCAGTACTTC. Its translation is CSARGPNIQYF.

DNA of the CDR3: TGTGCCAGCAGCGTAGCTTCAGGTCAGCCCCAGCATTTT. Protein sequence: CASSVASGQPQHF. The chain is built from TRBV9 and TRBJ1-5; D gene unclear. The V end lost 0 bases, the J end lost 6 bases, and 7 bases lay between the germline ends. The CDR3 totals 13 residues. Looked up from germline, CDR1 is SGDLS and CDR2 is YYNGEE.

The count of this clone is one. The chain uses TRBV5-1 and TRBJ2-3; D not certain. The CDR3 extends over 13 amino acids. Germline V gene data show CDR1 as SGHRS and CDR2 as YFSETQ. The V end lost 4 bases, the J end lost 1 base, and 7 bases lay between the germline ends. The CDR3 here is CASSMAGTDTQYF. CDR3 DNA: TGCGCCAGCAGCATGGCGGGCACAGATACGCAGTATTTT.

In DNA, the CDR3 is TGCGCCAGCAGCCCACAGAACAATGAGCAGTTCTTC. Its translation is CASSPQNNEQFF. The chain combines TRBV5-1 with TRBJ2-1; D gene uncertain. V lost 4 bases, J lost 5 bases, and 7 bases lay in between. Germline lookup yields CDR1 SGHRS and CDR2 YFSETQ. The CDR3 is 12 amino acids. Combining the CDR3 with reference TRBV5-1 and TRBJ2-1 gives the whole variable domain KAGVTQTPRYLIKTRGQQVTLSCSPISGHRSVSWYQQTPGQGLQFLFEYFSETQRNKGNFPGRFSGRQFSNSRSEMNVSTLELGDSALYLCASSPQNNEQFFGPGTRLTVL.

This rearrangement joins TRBV5-1 to TRBJ2-1; D is undetermined. CDR3 length: 14 amino acids. Looked up from germline, CDR1 is SGHRS and CDR2 is YFSETQ. Trimming stripped 5 bases from V and 0 bases from J, with 9 bases between. Here the CDR3 reads CASRIESSYNEQFF. CDR3 coding DNA: TGCGCCAGCAGAATAGAGAGCTCCTACAATGAGCAGTTCTTC. The whole variable domain, remainder taken from reference TRBV5-1 and TRBJ2-1, is KAGVTQTPRYLIKTRGQQVTLSCSPISGHRSVSWYQQTPGQGLQFLFEYFSETQRNKGNFPGRFSGRQFSNSRSEMNVSTLELGDSALYLCASRIESSYNEQFFGPGTRLTVL.

This clone has more than one count but fewer than ten. The rearrangement joins TRBV27 to TRBJ2-2, with 7 nucleotides matching TRBD1. This CDR3 region has 19 residues. Germline V lookup: CDR1 MNHEY, CDR2 SMNVEV (reference sequence). V trimming: 3 bases; J trimming: 0 bases; junction bases outside the gene matches: 13. CDR3 loop: CASSLRNRAGTANTGELFF. Here the CDR3 DNA reads TGTGCCAGCAGTTTGAGGAACCGCGCCGGGACAGCGAACACCGGGGAGCTGTTTTTT.

J is TRBJ2-7 and V is TRBV9; 9 positions agree with TRBD2. Germline CDR1 SGDLS, CDR2 YYNGEE. CDR3 length equals 15 residues. J lost 4 bases, V lost 0 bases, and 5 bases had no gene match. DNA of the CDR3: TGTGCCAGCAGCGTAGGACTAGCGGATGGTTACGAGCAGTACTTC. Translated, it gives CASSVGLADGYEQYF. Variable domain in full (rest from reference TRBV9 and TRBJ2-7): DSGVTQTPKHLITATGQRVTLRCSPRSGDLSVYWYQQSLDQGLQFLIQYYNGEERAKGNILERFSAQQFPDLHSELNLSSLELGDSALYFCASSVGLADGYEQYFGPGTRLTVT.

This clone was recorded a few times. This chain joins TRBV25-1 and TRBJ1-4, with a tentative D call TRBD1 (5 bases). Germline V gives CDR1 MGHDK, CDR2 SYGVNS. V lost 2 bases and J lost 3, with 7 bases in between. This CDR3 has 14 residues. The CDR3 DNA follows: TGTGCCAGCAGTGAAGGGGCCTCTAATGAAAAACTGTTTTTT. This translates into CASSEGASNEKLFF.